This TCR beta chain was recorded in a study of post-analysis software for immune sequencing data. Study outcomes and limitations: Roughly 5 TRBV segments, including TRBV5-6, TRBV5-1 and TRBV20-1, were more frequent in patients than controls.

As concerns this clonotype: Its cognate antigen is unknown.

Researchers reported that TCR beta cDNA libraries carried unique molecular identifiers. TCRdb independently ran MiXCR on the PCR reads; one entry per CDR3 protein. The table includes over 300,000 distinct CDR3 sequences, about a third detected once. J gave up 8 bases and V 3 bases, and 7 bases lay outside the gene matches. This CDR3 region has 15 residues. The V and J genes are TRBV12-3 or TRBV12-4 and TRBJ2-1, with 10 bases aligning to TRBD2. The sequenced sample was blood. The origin of this receptor is a girl aged 5-17 years with multiple sclerosis. DNA for the CDR3: TGTGCCAGCAGTTTCACTAGCGGGGACATCGATGAGCAGTTCTTC. Encoded protein: CASSFTSGDIDEQFF.